These 28 T cell receptor beta chains share one sample of origin, sequenced in a study of blood T cell repertoires in COVID-19. The table came from immunoSEQ multiplex PCR; TCRdb's copy has only in-frame clones and leaves some out. The sample gives 70,000 to 95,000 clones, over 75% of which show up once; 13% is in the top ten. The specimen was peripheral blood. The receptor set was obtained from a human donor in a cohort sampled during active COVID-19.

The V and J genes are TRBV7-2 and TRBJ2-7; a weak D match, TRBD2 (6 bases). With 3 bases removed from V and 3 bases from J, the gap between germline ends came to 12 bases. CDR3 length: 14 residues. CDR1 SGHTA and CDR2 FQGNSA come from the germline V gene. In nucleotides, the CDR3 is TGTGCCAGCAGCTTGCGGGGCCCCAACTACGAGCAGTACTTC. Protein product: CASSLRGPNYEQYF.

The V call is TRBV5-1, the J call TRBJ2-3; tentatively, D is TRBD2 (6 bases). Germline-derived CDR1 and CDR2 are SGHRS and YFSETQ. The ends were cut back, 0 bases at V and 3 bases at J, with 11 bases in the middle. The CDR3 is made up of 15 amino acids. CDR3 DNA sequence: TGCGCCAGCAGCTTGGTGGAGGGAGGAACAGATACGCAGTATTTT. Amino acids: CASSLVEGGTDTQYF.

The CDR3 nucleotides read TGTGCCAGCAGCGAAGCAGGGACAGGGGGCGAGCAGTACTTC. Translation gives CASSEAGTGGEQYF. The chain recombines TRBV3-1 (or the pseudogene TRBV3-2) with TRBJ2-7; 11 bases are shared with TRBD1. The CDR3 runs to 14 residues. V lost 5 bases to trimming and J lost 6 bases; unmatched junction nucleotides: 6. Germline V gives CDR1 LGHDT, CDR2 YNNKEL (reference sequence).

This chain links TRBV5-4 with TRBJ2-3; 10 bases are shared with TRBD2. Germline V CDR1 and CDR2: SGHNT, YYREEE (reference sequence). V was pared by 3 bases and J by 8 bases, with 9 bases of the junction left unmatched. The CDR3 consists of 15 residues. This CDR3 reads CASSSGTSASSTQYF. The CDR3 nucleotides are TGTGCCAGCAGCTCCGGGACTAGCGCCTCCAGTACGCAGTATTTT.

The chain joins TRBV7-2 to TRBJ2-3, with 8 bases identical to TRBD2. Germline lookup yields CDR1 SGHTA and CDR2 FQGNSA. V lost 6 bases and J lost 0; bases outside the gene matches: 11. The CDR3 runs 17 residues. In nucleotides, the CDR3 is TGTGCCAGCAGATCTCGTGGAGTAGCGGGGAGCACAGATACGCAGTATTTT. Its protein is CASRSRGVAGSTDTQYF.

The gene calls are TRBV5-1 and TRBJ2-5, with 9 bases lining up with TRBD1. The V and J ends lost 4 bases and 1 base, in that order; junction bases with no gene match: 2. Germline CDR1 SGHRS, CDR2 YFSETQ. The CDR3 loop spans 14 amino acids. The CDR3 reads CASSRTGAQETQYF. CDR3 sequence (DNA): TGCGCCAGCAGCCGGACAGGGGCCCAAGAGACCCAGTACTTC.

The chain has TRBV11-2 and TRBJ2-1; TRBD2 aligns across 8 bases. CDR1 is SGHAT and CDR2 is FQNNGV in the germline V gene. V trimming: 5 bases; J trimming: 4 bases; junction bases outside the gene matches: 7. The length of the CDR3 is 15 residues. CDR3 DNA sequence: TGTGCCAGCAGCCCAATGAGCGGGGGATACAATGAGCAGTTCTTC. The encoded protein is CASSPMSGGYNEQFF.

The rearrangement joins TRBV5-1 to TRBJ1-1; D may be TRBD1 (5 bases). Germline CDR1 and CDR2: SGHRS and YFSETQ. The CDR3 sequence is 13 residues long. V lost 4 bases and J 3 bases, leaving 10 bases between the germline ends. In DNA, the CDR3 is TGCGCCAGCAGCGCCCAGGGTTACACTGAAGCTTTCTTT. Protein product: CASSAQGYTEAFF.

There are a few counts of this clone. The chain combines TRBV4-2 with TRBJ1-2, with 11 bases lining up with TRBD1. With V trimmed by 4 bases and J by 8 bases, 12 bases remained unmatched. The CDR3 contains 16 residues. Germline CDR1 reads LGHNA; CDR2 reads YNFKEQ. CDR3 bases: TGTGCCAGCAGCCCGAGGACAGGGGGCAGGGTAGACGGCTACACCTTC. Encoded protein: CASSPRTGGRVDGYTF.

The J gene is TRBJ2-3, the V gene TRBV10-2; 8 bases are shared with TRBD1. Looked up from germline, CDR1 is WSHSY and CDR2 is SAAADI. The CDR3 runs 15 residues. The V and J ends lost 10 bases and 3 bases, in that order; junction bases with no gene match: 12. The CDR3, as DNA: TGCGCCACCTACACTCCGGGACAGGCTACAGATACGCAGTATTTT. Translation: CATYTPGQATDTQYF.

The V gene is TRBV5-1, the J gene TRBJ1-4; D might be TRBD1 (6 bases). CDR1 is SGHRS and CDR2 is YFSETQ in the germline V gene. Trimming stripped 1 base from V and 4 bases from J, with 11 bases between. The CDR3 has 15 residues. The DNA of the CDR3 is TGCGCCAGCAGCTTGTCAGGACAGTTTAATGAAAAACTGTTTTTT. Translating gives CASSLSGQFNEKLFF.

This rearrangement joins TRBV10-2 to TRBJ1-1; a weak D match, TRBD1 (5 bases). The V gene's germline CDR1 is WSHSY and CDR2 SAAADI. Between the trimmed V and J ends, which lost 5 bases and 3 bases, there was a span of 13 bases. The CDR3 totals 14 residues. CDR3 in DNA: TGCGCCAGCAGTCCGGGACTCCAGCACACTGAAGCTTTCTTT. This gives the protein CASSPGLQHTEAFF.

The chain joins TRBV7-3 to TRBJ2-5; perhaps TRBD2 as D (5 bases). Trimming shortened V by 2 bases and J by 4 bases, and 8 bases separated the two germline ends. This CDR3 spans 13 amino acids. Germline assignment: CDR1 SGHTA and CDR2 FQGTGA. The CDR3 protein is CASSLELGETQYF. CDR3 DNA sequence: TGTGCCAGCAGCTTAGAACTAGGAGAGACCCAGTACTTC.

The V and J genes are TRBV19 and TRBJ2-3, with TRBD1 matching 11 bases. The germline CDR1 and CDR2 sequences are LNHDA and SQIVND (reference sequence). The CDR3 is 15 amino acids. Germline trimming cut 7 bases from V and 4 bases from J; bases unmatched to any gene: 7. CDR3 in amino acids: CASNGQGALPDTQYF. CDR3 bases: TGTGCCAGTAATGGACAGGGGGCGCTTCCAGATACGCAGTATTTT.

The V and J genes are TRBV29-1 and TRBJ1-2; D may be TRBD1 (6 bases). CDR3 length equals 15 residues. The germline CDR1 and CDR2 sequences are SQVTM and ANQGSEA. Trimming shortened V by 5 bases and J by 8 bases, and 24 bases separated the two germline ends. The chain's CDR3 is CSVSEGGVGANGYTF. The DNA of the CDR3 is TGCAGCGTTTCAGAAGGTGGGGTGGGGGCGAACGGCTACACCTTC.

This clone showed up just a few times. The chain is built from TRBV5-8 and TRBJ1-1; a weak D match, TRBD1 (6 bases). This CDR3 is built from 17 residues. Germline lookup yields CDR1 SGHTS and CDR2 YDEGEE. The germline V and J ends were trimmed by 4 bases and 0 bases, with 19 bases remaining between them. The chain's CDR3 is CASSTVNGQSMNTEAFF. CDR3 DNA sequence: TGTGCCAGCAGCACAGTGAACGGACAGTCCATGAACACTGAAGCTTTCTTT. The complete variable domain, with remaining parts taken from reference TRBV5-8 and TRBJ1-1, reads EAGVTQSPTHLIKTRGQQATLRCSPISGHTSVYWYQQALGLGLQFLLWYDEGEERNRGNFPPRFSGRQFPNYSSELNVNALELEDSALYLCASSTVNGQSMNTEAFFGQGTRLTVV.

The CDR3 reads CASSAGTGGKSGYTF. Here the CDR3 DNA reads TGTGCCAGCAGTGCAGGGACAGGGGGCAAATCCGGCTACACCTTC. This rearrangement joins TRBV6-4 to TRBJ1-2, with TRBD1 matching over 12 bases. J was trimmed by 8 bases and V by 4 bases; bases with no gene match: 8. The germline gives CDR1 MRHNA, CDR2 SNTAGT. The length of the CDR3 is 15 residues.

This clone was detected only once. The CDR3 sequence is CASSGGATRGTEAFF. The DNA of the CDR3 is TGTGCCAGCAGCGGAGGGGCGACCCGAGGCACTGAAGCTTTCTTT. The chain joins TRBV2 to TRBJ1-1, with TRBD1 as a possible D gene (5 bases). The germline CDR1 and CDR2 sequences are SNHLY and FYNNEI. This CDR3 has 15 residues. V was trimmed by 6 bases and J by 4 bases, leaving 18 bases between them.

The chain has TRBV6-5 and TRBJ2-1; 11 nucleotides line up with TRBD2. The CDR3 is 15 amino acids. The J segment lost 5 bases and the V segment lost 7 bases, leaving 7 bases of the junction unmatched. CDR1 MNHEY and CDR2 SVGAGI come from the germline V gene. Here the CDR3 reads CASTPGLAVNNEQFF. DNA of the CDR3: TGTGCCAGCACTCCGGGACTAGCGGTTAACAATGAGCAGTTCTTC.

This rearrangement joins TRBV7-8 to TRBJ2-5; 12 bases align to TRBD2. CDR3 length: 15 amino acids. The V gene end was trimmed by 5 bases and the J gene end by 1 base; junction bases not matched to a gene: 2. Germline-derived CDR1 and CDR2 are SGHVS and FQNEAQ. As DNA, the CDR3 is TGTGCCAGCAGCCCTAGCGGGGGGGTCCAAGAGACCCAGTACTTC. It translates to CASSPSGGVQETQYF.

This clone has only a few counts. CDR3 in amino acids: CATSKGQGGYEQYF. The CDR3 coding sequence is TGTGCCACCAGCAAGGGACAGGGGGGGTACGAGCAGTACTTC. This chain links TRBV15 with TRBJ2-7; 11 nucleotides agree with TRBD1. Germline loops: CDR1 LNHNV, CDR2 YYDKDF (reference sequence). J was trimmed by 4 bases and V by 4 bases; bases with no gene match: 3. The CDR3 contains 14 residues.

This clone was detected only a few times. This chain connects TRBV11-2 to TRBJ2-1; D is uncertain. V lost 5 bases, J lost 7 bases, and 12 bases lay in between. The CDR3 is 13 amino acids. Looked up from germline, CDR1 is SGHAT and CDR2 is FQNNGV. The CDR3 nucleotides are TGTGCCAGCAGCCCTCTAGATAAGAATGAGCAGTTCTTC. This gives the protein CASSPLDKNEQFF.

The chain joins TRBV7-9 to TRBJ1-4; 7 nucleotides align to TRBD1. The CDR3 spans 15 residues. Trimming took 6 bases from V and 8 from J; bases not matched to a gene: 12. Germline CDR1 reads SEHNR; CDR2 reads FQNEAQ (reference sequence). The CDR3, as DNA: TGTGCCAGCAGACCTGGACGACAGGGTCCCGAAAAACTGTTTTTT. This translates into CASRPGRQGPEKLFF.

This clone has only a few counts. The chain couples TRBV4-1 to TRBJ2-2; the match to TRBD1 covers 8 bases. V shed 0 bases and J 3 bases; nucleotides not matched to a gene: 12. The germline gives CDR1 MGHRA, CDR2 YSYEKL. The CDR3 runs 19 residues. This CDR3 is CASSQDLQGAFRDTGELFF. CDR3 in DNA: TGCGCCAGCAGCCAAGATCTGCAGGGGGCGTTCAGAGACACCGGGGAGCTGTTTTTT.

V gene TRBV4-1 combines with J gene TRBJ1-6; no definite D call. Trimming took off 0 bases at V and 10 bases at J, with 13 bases between the two ends. CDR3 length equals 15 residues. Germline CDR1 reads MGHRA; CDR2 reads YSYEKL. The CDR3 spells CASSQEVTGDSPLHF. The CDR3 nucleotides are TGCGCCAGCAGCCAAGAGGTAACCGGAGACTCACCCCTCCACTTT.

This rearrangement joins TRBV5-1 to TRBJ2-2; 9 nucleotides agree with TRBD1. The CDR3 is 16 residues long. From germline, CDR1 is SGHRS and CDR2 YFSETQ. The V gene end was trimmed by 3 bases and the J gene end by 2 bases; junction bases not matched to a gene: 5. DNA of the CDR3: TGCGCCAGCAGCTCCCCGGGACAGGGAAACACCGGGGAGCTGTTTTTT. Protein: CASSSPGQGNTGELFF.

The table lists this clone with many counts. The rearrangement links TRBV9 to TRBJ1-2; 10 nucleotides align to TRBD1. J gave up 5 bases and V 3 bases, and 4 bases lay outside the gene matches. The CDR3 consists of 14 residues. CDR1 is SGDLS, CDR2 YYNGEE, per germline. The CDR3 DNA follows: TGTGCCAGCAGCGAATCGGACAGGGGGTATGGCTACACCTTC. Protein product: CASSESDRGYGYTF.

The chain has TRBV7-2 and TRBJ1-4; the D is unclear. The V end was cut by 1 base, the J end by 7 bases, with 7 bases between. Germline CDR1 is SGHTA and CDR2 is FQGNSA. The CDR3 covers 13 residues. Written as DNA, the CDR3 is TGTGCCAGCAGCTTAGTAGCGGGTGAAAAACTGTTTTTT. Translation gives CASSLVAGEKLFF.